This T cell receptor (beta chain) was found in a study of blood T cells in healthy people across ages. To note about this clonotype: Its antigen is as yet unknown.

The use of a sample-barcoded 5' primer and a J-beta primer mix characterized a second PCR of roughly 6 to 11 cycles. TCRdb reprocessed the 5' RACE reads via MiXCR and lists one record per CDR3 protein. The data show 2 million or so distinct CDR3 sequences, roughly 49% seen once. Germline V gives CDR1 SGHRS, CDR2 YFSETQ. The trim removed 1 base at V and 7 bases at J, leaving 17 bases unmatched. CDR3 size: 20 residues. Around 10 milliliters of peripheral blood were drawn from each donor. Overall study results and limits: Diversity figures based on one million T cells were deemed too low. Versus aged donors, long-lived donors had higher diversity and more naive CD4+ cells.

Sequenced: blood. V gene TRBV5-1 combines with J gene TRBJ2-1; TRBD2 agrees at 13 bases. The origin of this receptor is a woman aged 40 to 50 in good health. CDR3 nucleotides: TGCGCCAGCAGCTTGAAGTGGAGTACTAGCGGGGGGGCCGGGGGAAATGAGCAGTTCTTC. This sequence encodes CASSLKWSTSGGAGGNEQFF.